This T cell receptor delta chain originates from a study of γδ T cells in repeated Plasmodium falciparum infection. The wider study: Malian samples came from no-transmission periods or across acute febrile malaria episodes. Study-level points and caveats: Malian children's Vdelta2-negative repertoires appeared more expanded and less diverse than Australians'.

TCRdb made new clone calls on the multiplex PCR reads using CATT. The profile covers under 60,000 delta-chain clones, with 1.6% appearing a single time and around 8.6% taken by the ten largest. The CDR3 runs 13 residues. Between the trimmed V and J ends, which lost 0 bases and 8 bases, there was a span of 16 bases. Germline V gives CDR1 TVYSNPD, CDR2 GDNSRS (reference sequence). Comment on this clone: No antigen is known for it. The protein held in TCRdb is that of a much larger clone and does not match this DNA's translation at residue 9, likely because of a read error; the protein shown is translated from the DNA.

Bulk repertoires came from Vgamma9/Vdelta2+ or Vdelta2-negative gammadelta T cells flow-sorted from PBMC. The sample comprised gamma-delta T cells from blood. The chain is built from TRDV3 and TRDJ1; a possible D gene is TRDD3 (6 bases). The receptor was derived from a pool of human donors (malaria-infected and uninfected, not separated). CDR3 nucleotides: TGTGCCTTTAGCTCCCGTCAGGGGGGAAAACTCATCTTT. Translated, it gives CAFSSRQGGKLIF. Combining the CDR3 with reference TRDV3 and TRDJ1 gives the whole variable domain CDKVTQSSPDQTVASGSEVVLLCTYDTVYSNPDLFWYRIRPDYSFQFVFYGDNSRSEGADFTQGRFSVKHILTQKAFHLVISPVRTEDSATYYCAFSSRQGGKLIFGKGTRVTVEP.